Below are 6 T cell receptor beta chains sequenced from a single sample in a study of CD8 T cells in ankylosing spondylitis. MiXCR, applied by TCRdb to the 5' RACE reads, yields one record per CDR3 protein. This table has under 300,000 distinct CDR3 sequences, roughly a tenth appearing once. Specimen: blood, either unsorted or a sorted T cell fraction (not recorded which). These receptors all stem from a male donor with ankylosing spondylitis or in good health (not recorded which).

Only a few counts were recorded for this clonotype. This sequence joins TRBV10-3 and TRBJ1-3; 10 positions agree with TRBD1. CDR1 is ENHRY, CDR2 SYGVKD, per germline. With V trimmed by 6 bases and J by 0 bases, 8 bases remained unmatched. The CDR3 is 17 amino acids. CDR3 in DNA: TGTGCCATCAGAGCGGGGGACAGGGGTCTCTCTGGAAACACCATATATTTT. It is translated as CAIRAGDRGLSGNTIYF.

This clonotype was seen ten or more times. For the CDR3, the DNA is TGTGCCAGCAGTTTAGGTCCGGGGTTAAACACTGAAGCTTTCTTT. The encoded protein is CASSLGPGLNTEAFF. V gene TRBV27 combines with J gene TRBJ1-1; D call uncertain. The germline V gene has CDR1 MNHEY and CDR2 SMNVEV (reference sequence). Trimming removed 2 bases at V and 2 bases at J, with 12 bases between. The CDR3 contains 15 residues.

This clonotype was picked up a small number of times. The chain couples TRBV30 to TRBJ1-2, with 9 bases identical to TRBD1. The CDR3 consists of 16 residues. CDR1 and CDR2 from the germline V gene are GTSNPN and SVGIG (reference sequence). The trim removed 0 bases at V and 3 bases at J, leaving 8 bases unmatched. CDR3 residues: CAWSVRGQGKDYGYTF. The CDR3 bases are TGTGCCTGGAGTGTAAGGGGACAGGGTAAAGACTATGGCTACACCTTC. Combining the CDR3 with reference TRBV30 and TRBJ1-2 gives the whole variable domain SQTIHQWPATLVQPVGSPLSLECTVEGTSNPNLYWYRQAAGRGLQLLFYSVGIGQISSEVPQNLSASRPQDRQFILSSKKLLLSDSGFYLCAWSVRGQGKDYGYTFGSGTRLTVV.

V usage is TRBV7-9 and J usage is TRBJ2-3; 10 bases agree with TRBD2. The CDR3 has 16 amino acids. V gave up 1 base and J gave up 3 bases; unmatched junction bases: 4. Germline CDR1 and CDR2: SEHNR and FQNEAQ (reference sequence). The CDR3 protein is CASSLGTAGGTDTQYF. In DNA form, the CDR3 reads TGTGCCAGCAGCTTAGGTACAGCGGGGGGGACAGATACGCAGTATTTT.

Of note for this clonotype: A read error may be the cause here, since a much bigger clone is one base away. CDR3 DNA sequence: TGTGCCACCTCCCGGGAGGGCCCGGGGGAGCAGTTCTTC. Amino acid sequence: CATSREGPGEQFF. V and J are TRBV6-1 and TRBJ2-1, with 8 bases that match TRBD2. Germline V lookup: CDR1 MNHNS, CDR2 SASEGT. This CDR3 is built from 13 residues. The ends lost 10 bases at V and 10 bases at J; junction bases unmatched: 12.

In its sample, this clonotype was seen many times. The chain carries TRBV12-3 or TRBV12-4 and TRBJ1-3; D may be TRBD1 (5 bases). Trimming pared 4 bases from V and 9 bases from J, leaving 10 bases between. The CDR3 length is 12 residues. The CDR3 bases are TGTGCCAGCAGTTCCTCAGGGCGCACCATATATTTT. It translates to CASSSSGRTIYF.